This is a list of T cell receptor beta chains from one sample in a study of OX40 agonist ivuxolimab in advanced cancers. Profiled with immunoSEQ multiplex PCR; TCRdb holds only in-frame clones, not every one. The sample carries around 50,000 clones, over 75% recorded once. This material consisted of CD4+ or CD8+ T cells sorted from blood, taken in a trial of the OX40 agonist ivuxolimab. These receptors came from an adult with an advanced solid tumor such as melanoma, head and neck, liver or kidney cancer. CDR3s include the opening cysteine and the closing phenylalanine or tryptophan. The D gene is left open where the match is weak. Size tells how often a clone was seen (once, few, many) or the class of an expanded clone, and some rows leave it out.

V: TRBV2
J: TRBJ2-1
size: -
D: -
DNA: TGTGCCAGCAGTGAAAGTCAGGTTAAGGATGAGCAGTTCTTC
CDR3: CASSESQVKDEQFF

V: TRBV7-3
J: TRBJ2-2
size: -
D: TRBD2
DNA: TGTGCCAGCAGCACAAGCGGGAGCGGAGGGGAGCTGTTTTTT
CDR3: CASSTSGSGGELFF

V: TRBV19
J: TRBJ2-3
size: few
D: -
DNA: TGTGCCAGTAGTATAAGCTGGAGGACTGATACGCAGTATTTT
CDR3: CASSISWRTDTQYF

V: TRBV10-3
J: TRBJ1-5
size: -
D: TRBD1
DNA: TGTGCCATCAGGGGGACAGGGGAAGATCAGCCCCAGCATTTT
CDR3: CAIRGTGEDQPQHF

V: TRBV18
J: TRBJ1-4
size: -
D: -
DNA: TGTGCCAGCTCACTTTTTCCACTTTCGGGTAATGAAAAACTGTTTTTT
CDR3: CASSLFPLSGNEKLFF

V: TRBV5-1
J: TRBJ2-3
size: -
D: -
DNA: TGCGCCAGCAGCTTTTACGGACTTCACGGGGCAGATACGCAGTATTTT
CDR3: CASSFYGLHGADTQYF

V: TRBV11-3
J: TRBJ2-2
size: -
D: -
DNA: TGTGCCAGCAGCCGAAACCTAGCCAGGGGCGGGGAGCTGTTTTTT
CDR3: CASSRNLARGGELFF

V: TRBV7-3
J: TRBJ2-7
size: -
D: TRBD2
DNA: TGTGCCAGCAGCTTAACCGGGACTAGCGGTGGCTCCTACGAGCAGTACTTC
CDR3: CASSLTGTSGGSYEQYF

V: TRBV5-4
J: TRBJ2-5
size: -
D: TRBD1
DNA: TGTGCCAGCAGCGCACAGGGGCTGCGGGAGACCCAGTACTTC
CDR3: CASSAQGLRETQYF

V: TRBV5-3
J: TRBJ2-2
size: once
D: -
DNA: TGTGCCAGAAGCAAGCCCCTTCTACAGTCTAGCGACACCGGGGAGCTGTTTTTT
CDR3: CARSKPLLQSSDTGELFF

V: TRBV7-9
J: TRBJ2-7
size: -
D: TRBD1
DNA: TGTGCCAGCAGCCCCTTTACCGGGACAGAGTCCTACGAGCAGTACTTC
CDR3: CASSPFTGTESYEQYF

V: TRBV5-1
J: TRBJ2-7
size: -
D: TRBD1
DNA: TGCGCCAGCAGCCCCGGACGGGACAGCTTCTCCTACGAGCAGTACTTC
CDR3: CASSPGRDSFSYEQYF

V: TRBV6-1
J: TRBJ2-4
size: -
D: TRBD2
DNA: TGTGCCAGCAGTGAAGCCATAGCGGGAGTAAAAAACATTCAGTACTTC
CDR3: CASSEAIAGVKNIQYF

V: TRBV5-1
J: TRBJ2-1
size: -
D: TRBD2
DNA: TGCGCCAGCAGCTTGGGGATAGCGGGAGGGGACAATGAGCAGTTCTTC
CDR3: CASSLGIAGGDNEQFF

V: TRBV5-4
J: TRBJ2-5
size: -
D: -
DNA: TGTGCCAGCAGCTTGGCCTTGGGGGCTGGGGAGACCCAGTACTTC
CDR3: CASSLALGAGETQYF

V: TRBV6-5
J: TRBJ2-7
size: -
D: TRBD1
DNA: TGTGCCAGCAGTTACCCGGGACAGGGCGCCCACCAGTACTTC
CDR3: CASSYPGQGAHQYF

V: TRBV5-4
J: TRBJ1-2
size: few
D: -
DNA: TGTGCCAGCAGCTTGCCATGGACCAACTATGGCTACACCTTC
CDR3: CASSLPWTNYGYTF

V: TRBV28
J: TRBJ2-1
size: -
D: -
DNA: TGTGCCAGCAGTCCCCCTTGGGGACCCCACTACAATGAGCAGTTCTTC
CDR3: CASSPPWGPHYNEQFF

V: TRBV5-4
J: TRBJ2-7
size: once
D: TRBD2
DNA: TGTGCCAGCAGCCCCCGCGGGGGGCAAGCCTCCTACGAGCAGTACTTC
CDR3: CASSPRGGQASYEQYF

V: TRBV18
J: TRBJ2-7
size: -
D: TRBD2
DNA: TGTGCCAGCTCGGTCGGACTAGCGGTCTACGAGCAGTACTTC
CDR3: CASSVGLAVYEQYF

V: TRBV19
J: TRBJ2-1
size: -
D: TRBD2
DNA: TGTGCCAGTAGTAATCTAGCGGGAGACACCTACAATGAGCAGTTCTTC
CDR3: CASSNLAGDTYNEQFF

V: TRBV30
J: TRBJ2-7
size: -
D: -
DNA: TGTGCCTGGAGTGTAGCCCCAACGCGCCAGTACTTC
CDR3: CAWSVAPTRQYF

V: TRBV7-9
J: TRBJ2-1
size: few
D: TRBD2
DNA: TGTGCCAGCAGCTTAGGGACTAGCGAGTACAATGAGCAGTTCTTC
CDR3: CASSLGTSEYNEQFF

V: TRBV5-4
J: TRBJ2-7
size: once
D: -
DNA: TGTGCCAGCAGCTTGGACCCAGAATACGAGCAGTACTTC
CDR3: CASSLDPEYEQYF

V: TRBV6-5
J: TRBJ2-5
size: -
D: -
DNA: TGTGCCAGCAGTTACCGGGGCGCCCTCCAAGAGACCCAGTACTTC
CDR3: CASSYRGALQETQYF

V: TRBV6-9
J: TRBJ2-7
size: -
D: -
DNA: TGTGCCAGCGGCCGGACCTACAATGGGTACGAGCAGTACTTC
CDR3: CASGRTYNGYEQYF

V: TRBV4-2
J: TRBJ2-3
size: -
D: TRBD2
DNA: TGTGCCAGCAGCCAAGAGGTTCGTCTAGCGGGAGCCACAGATACGCAGTATTTT
CDR3: CASSQEVRLAGATDTQYF

V: TRBV2
J: TRBJ2-7
size: -
D: TRBD2
DNA: TGTGCCAGCAGTGACTGGGGAGGGAACGAGCAGTACTTC
CDR3: CASSDWGGNEQYF

V: TRBV6-6
J: TRBJ1-5
size: -
D: -
DNA: TGTGCCAGCAGCGTGAGAGATAAGAGCAATCAGCCCCAGCATTTT
CDR3: CASSVRDKSNQPQHF